The 27 T cell receptor beta chains presented below share a single source sample, sequenced in a study of shared clonotypes between healthy human individuals. Measured with immunoSEQ multiplex PCR; TCRdb has only the in-frame clones, and not every one. The sample has some 2,500,000 clones, 93% seen once. The sequencing sample was made of naive CD4+ T cells from PBMCs. Subset specified: CD45RA+ positively selected. These receptors all stem from a man aged 18-30 years in good health. Some clones in this sample may be carry-over from other donors' samples.

The J gene is TRBJ2-1, the V gene TRBV15; D is perhaps TRBD2 (6 bases). V was pared by 3 bases and J by 8 bases, with 17 bases between. Per the germline V gene, CDR1 is LNHNV and CDR2 is YYDKDF (reference sequence). The CDR3 loop spans 15 amino acids. The CDR3 reads CATSSRRDSLHEQFF. The CDR3 DNA follows: TGTGCCACCAGCAGCCGGCGGGACTCCCTCCATGAGCAGTTCTTC.

V is TRBV28 and J is TRBJ2-1; TRBD2 might be the D (6 bases). Germline CDR1 and CDR2: MDHEN and SYDVKM. Trimming shortened V by 7 bases and J by 5 bases, and 21 bases separated the two germline ends. The CDR3 is made up of 16 amino acids. CDR3: CASTLGLPHTNNEQFF. For the CDR3, the DNA is TGTGCCAGCACCCTGGGACTTCCCCATACCAACAATGAGCAGTTCTTC.

The chain has TRBV4-3 and TRBJ1-3; tentatively, D is TRBD1 (6 bases). V was shortened by 0 bases and J by 4 bases, with 13 bases between the two germline ends. In germline, CDR1 is LGHNA, CDR2 YSLEER. CDR3 length: 16 amino acids. The CDR3 nucleotides read TGCGCCAGCAGCCAAGATCTCGGCACAGGGGGAAACACCATATATTTT. As protein: CASSQDLGTGGNTIYF.

The rearrangement joins TRBV30 to TRBJ2-1; tentatively, D is TRBD2 (6 bases). This CDR3 spans 11 amino acids. The ends were cut back, 2 bases at V and 15 bases at J, with 14 bases in the middle. From germline, CDR1 is GTSNPN and CDR2 SVGIG (reference sequence). In nucleotides, the CDR3 is TGTGCCTGGAGTTCGGGGGTCATGGCGTTCTTC. Its protein is CAWSSGVMAFF.

This chain connects TRBV7-8 to TRBJ2-5; 11 bases line up with TRBD1. V dropped 5 bases and J dropped 5; count of bases not matched to a gene: 7. This CDR3 has 15 amino acids. Germline V gene data show CDR1 as SGHVS and CDR2 as FQNEAQ. The CDR3, as DNA: TGTGCCAGCAGCCTCAGGGACAGGGGGTATGAGACCCAGTACTTC. Amino acids: CASSLRDRGYETQYF.

V usage is TRBV21-1 and J usage is TRBJ1-5; the table's D call TRBD1 went unverified against the DNA. TRBV21-1 is reported as a pseudogene. The CDR3 length is 15 residues. DNA for the CDR3: TGTGCCAGCAGCAAAGTCGAAGGACAGTATCAGCCCCAGCATTTT. The encoded protein is CASSKVEGQYQPQHF.

This chain connects TRBV9 to TRBJ2-5; D is unresolved. V lost 0 bases to trimming and J lost 2 bases, with 11 bases between them. This CDR3 spans 15 amino acids. Germline loops: CDR1 SGDLS, CDR2 YYNGEE. The CDR3: CASSVGSTNQETQYF. In nucleotides, the CDR3 is TGTGCCAGCAGCGTAGGGAGTACAAATCAAGAGACCCAGTACTTC.

The chain has TRBV30 and TRBJ1-5; D not certain. V was pared by 0 bases and J by 2 bases, with 11 bases between. Germline CDR1 is GTSNPN and CDR2 is SVGIG (reference sequence). This CDR3 is built from 15 residues. The DNA of the CDR3 is TGTGCCTGGAGTGTTCCGGGTCGGGGCAATCAGCCCCAGCATTTT. Residues: CAWSVPGRGNQPQHF. The full variable domain, in which reference TRBV30 and TRBJ1-5 provide the parts outside the CDR3, is SQTIHQWPATLVQPVGSPLSLECTVEGTSNPNLYWYRQAAGRGLQLLFYSVGIGQISSEVPQNLSASRPQDRQFILSSKKLLLSDSGFYLCAWSVPGRGNQPQHFGDGTRLSIL.

A single count supports this clone. The chain recombines TRBV5-4 with TRBJ2-7; tentative D call: TRBD2 (6 bases). The CDR3 loop spans 18 amino acids. Germline V gene sequence: CDR1 SGHNT, CDR2 YYREEE (reference sequence). The V end lost 4 bases, the J end lost 0 bases, and 23 bases lay between the germline ends. The CDR3 loop is CASSPKAGTFSNSYEQYF. In DNA, the CDR3 is TGTGCCAGCAGCCCTAAAGCTGGGACTTTCTCGAACTCCTACGAGCAGTACTTC.

The V and J genes are TRBV4-1 and TRBJ2-7, with 8 positions matching TRBD1. Germline V gives CDR1 MGHRA, CDR2 YSYEKL. V dropped 1 base and J dropped 0; count of bases not matched to a gene: 8. The CDR3 contains 17 residues. The DNA for the CDR3 is TGCGCCAGCAGCCAAGGTCGCAGGACAGGGAGCTCCTACGAGCAGTACTTC. This translates into CASSQGRRTGSSYEQYF.

The V and J genes are TRBV30 and TRBJ1-4; TRBD1 matches 7 bases. J lost 6 bases, V lost 2 bases, and 6 bases had no gene match. The length of the CDR3 is 14 residues. Germline loops: CDR1 GTSNPN, CDR2 SVGIG (reference sequence). DNA of the CDR3: TGTGCCTGGAGTCCGGGACAGCTACATGAAAAACTGTTTTTT. Translated: CAWSPGQLHEKLFF.

The gene calls are TRBV7-9 and TRBJ2-2; no definite D call. CDR3 length equals 13 residues. Germline CDR1 SEHNR, CDR2 FQNEAQ (reference sequence). Trimming removed 1 base at V and 6 bases at J, with 6 bases between. The CDR3 DNA reads as TGTGCCAGCAGCTTAGTTCAAGCCGGGGAGCTGTTTTTT. Translating gives CASSLVQAGELFF.

This CDR3 is CASSSPLEAGGNEQYF. CDR3 bases: TGTGCCAGCAGCTCCCCCCTAGAGGCGGGAGGGAACGAGCAGTACTTC. The chain employs TRBV7-2 and TRBJ2-7, with 9 bases identical to TRBD2. V lost 4 bases, J lost 5 bases, and 12 bases stayed unmatched. This CDR3 spans 16 amino acids. Germline values: CDR1 SGHTA, CDR2 FQGNSA.

V gene TRBV4-3 combines with J gene TRBJ2-5, with D perhaps matching TRBD1 (6 bases). V was clipped by 0 bases and J by 4 bases, with 18 bases between them. CDR3 length: 17 residues. Germline CDR1 and CDR2: LGHNA and YSLEER. In nucleotides, the CDR3 is TGCGCCAGCAGCCAAGATTTATCAGGGGCTAAGAGAGAGACCCAGTACTTC. Its translation is CASSQDLSGAKRETQYF.

The CDR3 sequence is CASSDSGRPLDTQYF. CDR3 DNA: TGTGCCAGCAGTGATAGCGGGAGGCCGCTAGATACGCAGTATTTT. The chain is built from TRBV27 and TRBJ2-3; 10 nucleotides line up with TRBD2. Germline trimming cut 5 bases from V and 5 bases from J; bases unmatched to any gene: 7. CDR1 MNHEY and CDR2 SMNVEV come from the germline V gene (reference sequence). The CDR3 contains 15 residues.

This sequence joins TRBV7-3 and TRBJ1-1; D not resolved. V gave up 3 bases and J gave up 4 bases, with 12 bases separating them. Germline assignment: CDR1 SGHTA and CDR2 FQGTGA. CDR3 size: 14 residues. This CDR3 is CASSFRMEGTEAFF. CDR3 coding DNA: TGTGCCAGCAGCTTCAGGATGGAGGGCACTGAAGCTTTCTTT. The whole variable domain, filled in from reference TRBV7-3 and TRBJ1-1, reads GAGVSQTPSNKVTEKGKYVELRCDPISGHTALYWYRQSLGQGPEFLIYFQGTGAADDSGLPNDRFFAVRPEGSVSTLKIQRTERGDSAVYLCASSFRMEGTEAFFGQGTRLTVV.

This chain uses TRBV30 with TRBJ1-2, with a tentative D call TRBD1 (5 bases). CDR3 length: 15 amino acids. Germline CDR1 GTSNPN, CDR2 SVGIG (reference sequence). Trimming pared 2 bases from V and 5 bases from J, leaving 18 bases between. The CDR3 loop is CAWSTLDGGGYGYTF. CDR3 DNA sequence: TGTGCCTGGAGTACACTAGATGGGGGAGGTTATGGCTACACCTTC. Drawing the rest from reference TRBV30 and TRBJ1-2, the complete variable domain is SQTIHQWPATLVQPVGSPLSLECTVEGTSNPNLYWYRQAAGRGLQLLFYSVGIGQISSEVPQNLSASRPQDRQFILSSKKLLLSDSGFYLCAWSTLDGGGYGYTFGSGTRLTVV.

This CDR3 reads CSNLGAYGYTF. DNA for the CDR3: TGCAGCAACTTGGGGGCGTATGGCTACACCTTC. The chain recombines TRBV20-1 with TRBJ1-2; tentatively, D is TRBD1 (6 bases). This CDR3 region has 11 residues. The germline gives CDR1 DFQATT, CDR2 SNEGSKA (reference sequence).

V usage is TRBV30 and J usage is TRBJ1-5, with D possibly being TRBD1 (5 bases). Germline V gene data show CDR1 as GTSNPN and CDR2 as SVGIG (reference sequence). V was clipped by 1 base and J by 5 bases, with 9 bases between them. The CDR3 totals 13 residues. The CDR3 DNA sequence: TGTGCCTGGAGTGGACAGCGTGATCAGCCCCAGCATTTT. This codes for CAWSGQRDQPQHF.

The V call is TRBV4-1, the J call TRBJ2-3, with 7 bases identical to TRBD1. Trimming at V came to 2 bases and at J to 0 bases, leaving 2 bases not matched to a gene. The germline V gene has CDR1 MGHRA and CDR2 YSYEKL. The CDR3 totals 15 residues. Here the CDR3 reads CASSQQGVSTDTQYF. The CDR3 DNA follows: TGCGCCAGCAGCCAACAGGGGGTAAGCACAGATACGCAGTATTTT.

The V gene is TRBV30, the J gene TRBJ1-6, with D possibly TRBD1 on 5 matching bases. V lost 0 bases and J lost 8, with 11 bases in between. Germline V gives CDR1 GTSNPN, CDR2 SVGIG (reference sequence). The CDR3 runs 14 residues. The CDR3 DNA reads as TGTGCCTGGAGTGTAGACAGTCCCTATTCACCCCTCCACTTT. It translates to CAWSVDSPYSPLHF.

Regarding this clone: The same CDR3 also results from other DNA sequences found in this sample. Here the CDR3 DNA reads TGTGCCAGCAGTTATGACAGGTTGTATGGCTACACCTTC. Its protein is CASSYDRLYGYTF. V gene TRBV28 combines with J gene TRBJ1-2, with a tentative D call TRBD1 (6 bases). Trimming cost V 4 bases and J 5 bases, with 11 bases left between them. In germline, CDR1 is MDHEN, CDR2 SYDVKM. The CDR3 consists of 13 residues.

CDR3 DNA sequence: TGTGCCAGCGCCGAGGGCAGCGGGAGGCTCTACGAGCAGTACTTC. Its protein is CASAEGSGRLYEQYF. The chain is built from TRBV28 and TRBJ2-7; 9 bases match TRBD2. V was clipped by 8 bases and J by 3 bases; unmatched bases: 11. The CDR3 is 15 residues long. Germline-derived CDR1 and CDR2 are MDHEN and SYDVKM.

This chain links TRBV7-9 with TRBJ2-5, with a tentative D call TRBD1 (5 bases). The CDR3 loop spans 15 amino acids. Germline V CDR1 and CDR2: SEHNR, FQNEAQ (reference sequence). The V end was cut by 5 bases, the J end by 4 bases, with 17 bases between. CDR3 sequence reads: CASSPRDRYGETQYF. CDR3 DNA sequence: TGTGCCAGCAGCCCGAGAGACAGATACGGAGAGACCCAGTACTTC.

CDR3 amino acids: CASSYQGNEQFF. In DNA, the CDR3 is TGCGCCAGCAGCTACCAGGGAAATGAGCAGTTCTTC. V usage is TRBV5-1 and J usage is TRBJ2-1, with a weak D call TRBD1 (5 bases). The ends were cut back, 3 bases at V and 7 bases at J, with 8 bases in the middle. In germline, CDR1 is SGHRS, CDR2 YFSETQ. The CDR3 loop spans 12 amino acids.

The CDR3 nucleotides read TGTGCCAGCAGTTTACCCGGGACAGTAACAGACGGGGAGCTGTTTTTT. It specifies CASSLPGTVTDGELFF. The chain has TRBV28 and TRBJ2-2; 7 nucleotides line up with TRBD1. This CDR3 is 16 amino acids long. Trimming removed 2 bases from V and 7 bases from J; junction bases left unmatched: 10. The germline gives CDR1 MDHEN, CDR2 SYDVKM.

The rearrangement links TRBV6-5 to TRBJ1-3; D unclear. CDR3 length: 14 amino acids. Germline lookup yields CDR1 MNHEY and CDR2 SVGAGI. With 2 bases removed from V and 0 bases from J, the gap between germline ends came to 5 bases. In DNA, the CDR3 is TGTGCCAGCAGTTACCAGGACTCTGGAAACACCATATATTTT. This gives the protein CASSYQDSGNTIYF.